Sequencing of this T cell receptor beta chain was carried out in a study of PD-L1 blockade in urothelial cancer (dated by TCRdb to about 2017). Regarding the research as a whole: Every patient began therapy in about 2014 and was given atezolizumab 1,200 mg intravenously every 3 weeks. About 90% of the roughly 30 patients were males with bladder-origin urothelial cancer, and about 60% of the roughly 29 reported a prior smoking history. An ECOG performance status of 0 or 1 was recorded for the patients, and 0 to 3 prior chemotherapy regimens had been received by the patients. Blood samples were analyzed at two time points: 3 weeks after treatment start (second dose) and 6 weeks after treatment start. A median of about 140,000 T cells and 85,000 or so unique TCRs was obtained from blood samples, and a median clonality of about 0.08 was observed. The study was an exploratory multi-omic analysis of somatic, immune and clinical correlates of response to PD-L1 blockade with atezolizumab in urothelial cancer. TCR sequencing covered pretreatment tumor samples and matched, serially collected peripheral blood taken before and after atezolizumab treatment. Durable clinical benefit was defined as a progression-free survival longer than 6 months, and TCR features were additionally tested against progression-free survival and overall survival. In the same patients who had TCR sequencing, pretreatment tumors also underwent whole exome sequencing and RNA sequencing. Nine patients achieved durable clinical benefit and some 21 did not. Some 30 patients had pretreatment blood TCR-seq, about 25 had at least one posttreatment blood collection, and about 25 had tumor TCR-seq. The research as a whole found: Small sample size (n ≈ 28) and many exploratory analyses mean the results are intended to be hypothesis-generating. Among patients with durable benefit, tumor-associated TCR clones showed greater expansion in peripheral blood 3 weeks after treatment started (n of about 21, p = 0.022). Improved progression-free and overall survival was associated with having pretreatment peripheral blood TCR clonality below the median.

In the paper's terms, the time point label means: pretreatment peripheral blood. A cohort of more than 25 patients with locally advanced or metastatic urothelial carcinoma, treated at Memorial Sloan Kettering on a trial protocol, was included. Peripheral blood mononuclear cells were collected from each patient pretreatment and during treatment, giving between 1 and 8 total time points per patient. The Qiagen DNeasy Blood extraction kit was used to purify genomic DNA from total PBMCs and tumor samples. Collected pretreatment and during treatment, PBMCs were isolated and stored as previously described. To estimate absolute template abundance from read counts, synthetic TCR analog templates were spiked into each PCR. The immunoSEQ assay used bias-controlled V and J gene primers to amplify TCRbeta CDR3 regions from genomic DNA. Sequencing of rearranged TCRbeta segments was done at approximately 20X coverage. The source study handled its data this way. Sequencing errors were corrected by clustering, and CDR3s were annotated against IMGT so that V, D and J genes could be assigned. Downstream analyses used only productive TCRbeta rearrangements and left out out-of-frame or stop-codon sequences. Clonality was calculated as one minus the Shannon entropy normalized by the log of the number of unique productive sequences. Clones differing between time points or between blood and tumor were identified using Fisher's exact test with Benjamini-Hochberg correction, with an adjusted p below 0.01 applied as the threshold. TCRdb retrieved this table from immuneACCESS and kept in-frame rearrangements only. Not all clones are present; in checked studies, unresolved V genes account for under half, and no reason is known for the remainder. The DNA was the basis for D and trimming; V, J and clone size are from that table. The sample has about 38,000 clones on record, 70% to 90% of them singletons. The ten largest clones take up around 15% of the sample.

Trimming costs V 2 bases and J 5 bases, and their ends lie 15 bases apart. From cysteine to phenylalanine, the CDR3 is 15 amino acids long. Only the CDR3 DNA is retained, 45 bases long and in frame from the first base. For CDR1 and CDR2, the germline V gene lists MNHEY and SVGAGI. As for this clone: Its recognized antigen is unknown. It has no much larger one-base neighbor in the sample; base qualities were not kept.

The sequence is built from TRBV6-5 and TRBJ2-5, with TRBD1 as a weak D call on 6 bases. Sequenced here: PBMCs, sampled around atezolizumab (anti-PD-L1) treatment. The source is an elderly man with urothelial cancer. The sequenced DNA: TGTGCCAGCAGTTACGGATCAGGGGTGGCGGAGACCCAGTACTTC. Its protein reads: CASSYGSGVAETQYF.